The next 20 T cell receptor beta chains were all read from a single sample in a study of cytomegalovirus exposure and HLA in healthy donors. The assay was immunoSEQ multiplex PCR, and TCRdb's table has in-frame clones only and misses some. The repertoire holds under 250,000 clones, with around four fifths as singletons. Sequencing was done on a sample of PBMCs. All receptors derive from a young woman in good health and CMV-seronegative.

V gene TRBV7-8 combines with J gene TRBJ2-7; no clear D gene. Deletions cut 1 base from V and 1 base from J, with 8 bases between. The CDR3 is 14 residues long. The germline V gene has CDR1 SGHVS and CDR2 FQNEAQ. CDR3 in amino acids: CASSLVSGSYEQYF. DNA of the CDR3: TGTGCCAGCAGCTTAGTGAGTGGATCCTACGAGCAGTACTTC.

Only one count was recorded for this clone. This chain uses TRBV2 with TRBJ1-4; 11 nucleotides agree with TRBD1. The CDR3 covers 15 residues. Losses at the gene ends were 2 bases for V and 8 bases for J; bases not matched to a gene: 4. From germline, CDR1 is SNHLY and CDR2 FYNNEI. The CDR3 DNA follows: TGTGCCAGCAGTGAACAGGGGACAGGGGGAGAAAAACTGTTTTTT. Protein: CASSEQGTGGEKLFF.

This clone was observed once. This chain uses TRBV28 with TRBJ1-4, with D perhaps matching TRBD1 (6 bases). V lost 4 bases and J lost 7, with 16 bases in between. The CDR3 consists of 15 residues. Germline CDR1 MDHEN, CDR2 SYDVKM. DNA for the CDR3: TGTGCCAGCAGTTCGGCGGGGGCTAGGGGTGAAAAACTGTTTTTT. It yields the protein CASSSAGARGEKLFF.

This chain links TRBV29-1 with TRBJ2-1; no definite D call. V was clipped by 8 bases and J by 2 bases, with 13 bases between them. This CDR3 contains 13 residues. CDR1 is SQVTM, CDR2 ANQGSEA, per germline. This CDR3 reads CSLRVETYNEQFF. CDR3 sequence (DNA): TGCAGCTTACGGGTGGAAACCTACAATGAGCAGTTCTTC.

The chain has TRBV30 and TRBJ2-6; 9 bases are a match to TRBD1. This CDR3 spans 15 amino acids. V shed 2 bases and J 2 bases; nucleotides not matched to a gene: 1. The germline V gene encodes CDR1 GTSNPN and CDR2 SVGIG (reference sequence). This chain's CDR3 is CAWSRQGAGANVLTF. In DNA, the CDR3 is TGTGCCTGGAGTAGACAGGGGGCTGGGGCCAACGTCCTGACTTTC.

V gene TRBV20-1 combines with J gene TRBJ2-3; no clear D gene. The CDR3 consists of 11 residues. Trimming took 4 bases from V and 9 from J, leaving 11 bases between them. Germline V gene data show CDR1 as DFQATT and CDR2 as SNEGSKA (reference sequence). CDR3 protein: CSAILSGTQYF. The CDR3 region has the DNA TGCAGTGCTATCCTCTCCGGGACGCAGTATTTT.

The chain couples TRBV6-1 to TRBJ1-2; TRBD1 matches 8 bases. With V trimmed by 7 bases and J by 3 bases, 7 bases remained unmatched. The length of the CDR3 is 14 residues. From germline, CDR1 is MNHNS and CDR2 SASEGT. This chain's CDR3 is CASTLTGAYYGYTF. The CDR3 bases are TGTGCCAGCACCCTGACAGGGGCCTACTATGGCTACACCTTC.

The J gene is TRBJ2-1, the V gene TRBV29-1; TRBD2 matches 14 bases. The CDR3 is 14 residues long. Germline V gene lookup returns CDR1 SQVTM and CDR2 ANQGSEA. Trimming removed 7 bases from V and 8 bases from J; junction bases left unmatched: 7. The DNA for the CDR3 is TGCAGCGCTGGGGGACTAGCGGGAGCCCATGAGCAGTTCTTC. It yields the protein CSAGGLAGAHEQFF.

Only one count was recorded for this clone. This chain connects TRBV27 to TRBJ2-1; 9 bases line up with TRBD2. The length of the CDR3 is 17 residues. The V segment lost 8 bases and the J segment 6 bases; nucleotides outside the gene matches: 17. Germline V gene sequence: CDR1 MNHEY, CDR2 SMNVEV (reference sequence). The CDR3 region has the DNA TGTGCCAGCGCCCCCCTGGCCCGGGCTAGCGGGGTCAATGAGCAGTTCTTC. Translation gives CASAPLARASGVNEQFF.

The chain employs TRBV13 and TRBJ2-1; D could derive from TRBD1 or TRBD2 (5 bases each). The CDR3 consists of 14 residues. The V gene's germline CDR1 is PRHDT and CDR2 FYEKMQ (reference sequence). Trimming removed 5 bases from V and 7 bases from J, with 15 bases in between. Here the CDR3 reads CASSRGTASNEQFF. CDR3 bases: TGTGCCAGCAGCCGTGGGACGGCGAGTAATGAGCAGTTCTTC.

The chain has TRBV29-1 and TRBJ1-2; D is unresolved. From germline, CDR1 is SQVTM and CDR2 ANQGSEA. CDR3 length: 12 amino acids. Trimming removed 7 bases from V and 1 base from J, with 10 bases in between. The CDR3 sequence: CSAPHNNYGYTF. In DNA form, the CDR3 reads TGCAGCGCCCCCCACAATAACTATGGCTACACCTTC.

The chain employs TRBV6-5 and TRBJ2-7; either TRBD1 or TRBD2 may fit D (5 bases each). The V end was cut by 2 bases, the J end by 12 bases, with 11 bases between. This CDR3 is built from 11 residues. Per the germline V gene, CDR1 is MNHEY and CDR2 is SVGAGI. The CDR3 nucleotides read TGTGCCAGCAGTTACATAGGGGAGTGGTACTTC. Its protein product is CASSYIGEWYF.

A single count supports this clone. The chain joins TRBV19 to TRBJ1-5; possible D gene TRBD1, 6 bases. The V gene's germline CDR1 is LNHDA and CDR2 SQIVND (reference sequence). The V end lost 5 bases, the J end lost 6 bases, and 11 bases lay between the germline ends. CDR3 size: 13 residues. CDR3: CASSAQGSQPQHF. DNA for the CDR3: TGTGCCAGTAGTGCACAGGGAAGTCAGCCCCAGCATTTT.

This chain links TRBV4-1 with TRBJ1-1; no clear D. From germline, CDR1 is MGHRA and CDR2 YSYEKL. Trimming removed 0 bases at V and 0 bases at J, with 8 bases between. The CDR3 contains 15 residues. CDR3 loop: CASSQDKDMNTEAFF. In DNA form, the CDR3 reads TGCGCCAGCAGCCAAGATAAGGATATGAACACTGAAGCTTTCTTT.

Comments on this clone: A much bigger clone sits one base away, suggesting this may be a read error. CDR3 DNA: TGTGCCAGCAGTTCGACTAGCACAGATACGCAGTATTTT. Amino acids: CASSSTSTDTQYF. V usage is TRBV27 and J usage is TRBJ2-3; D unclear. The CDR3 sequence is 13 residues long. Germline V gene data show CDR1 as MNHEY and CDR2 as SMNVEV (reference sequence). Trimming pared 4 bases from V and 0 bases from J, leaving 5 bases between.

V and J are TRBV6-6 and TRBJ1-1; 8 bases are shared with TRBD1. This CDR3 is 15 amino acids long. Germline assignment: CDR1 MNHNY and CDR2 SVGAGI (reference sequence). J was trimmed by 1 base and V by 7 bases; bases with no gene match: 8. CDR3 DNA: TGTGCCAGCAAAGCACGACAGGGGCGGAACACTGAAGCTTTCTTT. The encoded protein is CASKARQGRNTEAFF.

V is TRBV9 and J is TRBJ2-3; D gene ambiguous. Trimming stripped 4 bases from V and 15 bases from J, with 12 bases between. The CDR3 has 10 amino acids. Looked up from germline, CDR1 is SGDLS and CDR2 is YYNGEE. The DNA for the CDR3 is TGTGCCAGCAGCCGATTGGGGATTTATTTT. Translation: CASSRLGIYF. Complete variable domain (other parts from reference TRBV9 and TRBJ2-3): DSGVTQTPKHLITATGQRVTLRCSPRSGDLSVYWYQQSLDQGLQFLIQYYNGEERAKGNILERFSAQQFPDLHSELNLSSLELGDSALYFCASSRLGIYFGPGTRLTVL.

The chain combines TRBV27 with TRBJ1-2; perhaps TRBD1 as D (6 bases). V lost 4 bases and J lost 3, with 24 bases in between. CDR3 length: 18 residues. CDR1 MNHEY and CDR2 SMNVEV come from the germline V gene (reference sequence). CDR3 in amino acids: CASSSLWGGQRGDYGYTF. CDR3 bases: TGTGCCAGCAGTTCTCTGTGGGGGGGGCAAAGAGGGGACTATGGCTACACCTTC.

The CDR3 sequence: CASSLEASNSPLHF. The CDR3, as DNA: TGTGCCAGCAGCTTAGAAGCCTCGAATTCACCCCTCCACTTT. This chain links TRBV7-9 with TRBJ1-6; D ambiguous. Trimming shortened V by 1 base and J by 7 bases, and 8 bases separated the two germline ends. CDR3 length: 14 amino acids. Per germline, CDR1 SEHNR and CDR2 FQNEAQ (reference sequence). The whole variable domain, remainder taken from reference TRBV7-9 and TRBJ1-6, is DTGVSQNPRHKITKRGQNVTFRCDPISEHNRLYWYRQTLGQGPEFLTYFQNEAQLEKSRLLSDRFSAERPKGSFSTLEIQRTEQGDSAMYLCASSLEASNSPLHFGNGTRLTVT.

The chain has TRBV4-1 and TRBJ1-1; no firm D call. The CDR3 contains 13 residues. Germline values: CDR1 MGHRA, CDR2 YSYEKL. Trimming cost V 2 bases and J 1 base, with 5 bases left between them. The CDR3 region is CASSQQQNTEAFF. The CDR3 DNA sequence: TGCGCCAGCAGCCAACAGCAGAACACTGAAGCTTTCTTT.